The clone carrying this TCR beta chain was seen a handful of times. TCRbeta library construction was performed incorporating unique molecular identifiers. TCRdb itself ran the PCR reads through MiXCR, one entry per CDR3 protein. The sample lists some 500,000 distinct CDR3 sequences, around 16% occurring once. V lost 1 base and J 4 bases, leaving 5 bases between the germline ends. The germline V gene encodes CDR1 LGHDT and CDR2 YNNKEL (reference sequence). CDR3 length: 12 residues. This record belongs to a study of T-cell reconstitution after alpha-beta-depleted transplantation in children. The origin of this receptor is a human donor who donated a stem cell graft to a child with acute lymphoblastic leukemia. Specimen: PBMCs from the stem cell graft donor, collected from the stem cell graft. V gene TRBV3-1 combines with J gene TRBJ2-7, with D hard to call. CDR3 in amino acids: CASSQVRYEQYF. For the CDR3, the DNA is TGTGCCAGCAGCCAAGTCCGATACGAGCAGTACTTC.